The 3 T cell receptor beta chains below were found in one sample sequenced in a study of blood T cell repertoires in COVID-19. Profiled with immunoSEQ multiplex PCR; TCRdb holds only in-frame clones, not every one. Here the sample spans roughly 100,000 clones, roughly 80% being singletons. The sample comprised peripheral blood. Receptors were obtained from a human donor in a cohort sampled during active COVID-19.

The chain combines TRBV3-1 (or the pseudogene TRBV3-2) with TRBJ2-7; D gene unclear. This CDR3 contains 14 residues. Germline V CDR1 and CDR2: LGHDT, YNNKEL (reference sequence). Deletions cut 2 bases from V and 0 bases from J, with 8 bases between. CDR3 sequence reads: CASSQHPGSYEQYF. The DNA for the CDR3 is TGTGCCAGCAGCCAACACCCAGGCTCCTACGAGCAGTACTTC.

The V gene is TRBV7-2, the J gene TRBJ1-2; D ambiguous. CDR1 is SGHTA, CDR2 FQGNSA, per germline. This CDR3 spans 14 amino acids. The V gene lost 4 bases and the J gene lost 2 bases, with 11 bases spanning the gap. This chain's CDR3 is CASSSGLNNYGYTF. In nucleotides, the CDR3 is TGTGCCAGCAGCTCAGGACTGAACAACTATGGCTACACCTTC.

The CDR3 DNA sequence: TGTGCCAGCAGTGGGGACAGGGTCAATCAGCCCCAGCATTTT. Its translation: CASSGDRVNQPQHF. The chain combines TRBV2 with TRBJ1-5; TRBD1 agrees at 9 bases. The trim removed 4 bases at V and 3 bases at J, leaving 1 base unmatched. Germline CDR1 and CDR2: SNHLY and FYNNEI. This CDR3 region has 14 residues.